This T cell receptor (beta chain) was profiled in a study of T cell responses to AZD1222 COVID-19 vaccine (dated by TCRdb to about 2021). About the study as a whole: A total of 233 trial participants underwent TCR sequencing, of whom about 210 had received two doses of AZD1222 and approximately 26 had received two doses of the MenACWY control vaccine. Enrollment into the trials was organized by age into subgroups of 18-55, 56-69 and 70-plus years, and those subgroups contained roughly 150, 30 and 60 TCR-sequenced participants, respectively. The investigation overall reported the following: After two AZD1222 doses, both the breadth and the depth of spike-specific TCRs were significantly higher than at day 0 and than in MenACWY recipients. In the small 56-69-year group, the increase in depth fell short of significance, most likely because of low power. Nearly half of unique spike-specific TCRs reportedly recognized epitopes outside regions mutated in the B.1.351 and B.1.1.7 variants. The vaccine-associated CD4 TCRs covered the entire spike protein, and the dominant responses fell in regions 160-218 and 743-854. Most participants were white British and females outnumbered males, and the authors suggested that clonal diversity may have been underestimated. Conclusions about previously exposed vaccinees are limited, since just a handful of AZD1222 recipients were seropositive for SARS-CoV-2 at baseline. Because no samples from the day 14 peak response were available, repertoires could be characterized only after the peak T cell response.

Reading the label with the study, this specimen's time point is: about 28 days (+/-7) after the second vaccine dose. AZD1222 recipients with second doses at about 4 weeks or about 12 weeks were pooled, because spike-specific TCR depth and breadth did not differ between schedules. Vaccinee samples were obtained from the UK trials COV001 and COV002, which included a single-blind randomized controlled phase 2/3 trial of AZD1222 (ChAdOx1 nCoV-19) in healthy adults. For TCRbeta chain sequencing, PBMC samples were collected from trial participants at day 0 and at day 28 after the second dose. The CDR3 regions of human TCRbeta chains were analyzed by immunosequencing. The paper's processing steps were these. TCRs in the repertoires were compared against a reference library of SARS-CoV-2-specific TCRs that had been generated with the MIRA antigen-specificity platform. Breadth was defined as the fraction of unique TCRs that were SARS-CoV-2-associated. Depth was defined as the fraction of total T cells that were SARS-CoV-2-associated. Using the MIRA data, every spike-specific TCR was mapped to the spike region that the TCR reacted to and assigned to either a CD4 or a CD8 class. Log10-transformed breadth and depth values were compared by one-way ANOVA with Sidak's multiple comparisons tests. TCRdb holds this immuneACCESS table with in-frame rearrangements only. Some clones are missing; in checked studies, unresolved V genes explain under half, and the rest has no known cause. V, J and clone size were drawn from that table, and D and trimming were deduced from the DNA. This sample has more than 100,000 clones in its table, and 91% of those were observed once. About 1.9% of the sample lies in the top ten.

V and J are truncated by 3 bases and 0 bases respectively, leaving an intervening sequence of 5 bases. CDR1 and CDR2 are read off the germline V gene (reference sequence) as LNHDA and SQIVND. Measured from the cysteine to the phenylalanine, the CDR3 is 13 residues long. Of all the DNA, just the CDR3 is kept, 39 bases in frame from base 1. With regard to this clone: Its recognized antigen is unknown. Base qualities were left out, and no much larger clone turns up one base away. Different DNA sequences within this sample yield the same CDR3.

Source: peripheral blood, taken 28 days after the second AZD1222 dose. The receptor was isolated from an adult who received the AZD1222 COVID-19 vaccine. This chain is built from TRBV19 and TRBJ1-1; the D gene is not confidently resolved. The CDR3 corresponds to CASSIQLNTEAFF. In nucleotide form, the sequence is TGTGCCAGTAGTATTCAGTTGAACACTGAAGCTTTCTTT.